The 3 T cell receptor beta chains listed next were all sequenced from one sample in a study of blood T cell repertoires in COVID-19. Generated by immunoSEQ multiplex PCR, the TCRdb table keeps only in-frame clones and is missing some. The sample yields 200,000 to 250,000 clones, around four fifths seen once. The source material was peripheral blood. The receptors here all came from a woman in her 70s with active or convalescent COVID-19.

This chain links TRBV5-4 with TRBJ2-7; 9 bases map to TRBD1. This CDR3 region has 14 residues. Germline lookup yields CDR1 SGHNT and CDR2 YYREEE (reference sequence). The trim removed 5 bases at V and 6 bases at J, leaving 9 bases unmatched. CDR3 sequence reads: CASRGADRGGEQYF. DNA of the CDR3: TGTGCCAGCAGAGGGGCGGACAGGGGTGGCGAGCAGTACTTC. The full variable domain, in which reference TRBV5-4 and TRBJ2-7 provide the parts outside the CDR3, is ETGVTQSPTHLIKTRGQQVTLRCSSQSGHNTVSWYQQALGQGPQFIFQYYREEENGRGNFPPRFSGLQFPNYSSELNVNALELDDSALYLCASRGADRGGEQYFGPGTRLTVT.

This clone has only one observation. CDR3 bases: TGTGCCAGCAGTATTAGGACTCATGGCTACACCTTC. Its translation is CASSIRTHGYTF. The chain recombines TRBV28 with TRBJ1-2; unclear D gene. Germline CDR1 reads MDHEN; CDR2 reads SYDVKM. The germline V and J ends were trimmed by 5 bases and 6 bases, with 10 bases remaining between them. The CDR3 is 12 amino acids.

The V gene is TRBV28, the J gene TRBJ1-2; 8 bases are a match to TRBD1. The CDR3 is made up of 14 amino acids. Germline assignment: CDR1 MDHEN and CDR2 SYDVKM. The trim removed 5 bases at V and 6 bases at J, leaving 8 bases unmatched. The DNA for the CDR3 is TGTGCCAGCAGTGCAGCCCAGGGGGCGGATGGCTACACCTTC. Its translation is CASSAAQGADGYTF.